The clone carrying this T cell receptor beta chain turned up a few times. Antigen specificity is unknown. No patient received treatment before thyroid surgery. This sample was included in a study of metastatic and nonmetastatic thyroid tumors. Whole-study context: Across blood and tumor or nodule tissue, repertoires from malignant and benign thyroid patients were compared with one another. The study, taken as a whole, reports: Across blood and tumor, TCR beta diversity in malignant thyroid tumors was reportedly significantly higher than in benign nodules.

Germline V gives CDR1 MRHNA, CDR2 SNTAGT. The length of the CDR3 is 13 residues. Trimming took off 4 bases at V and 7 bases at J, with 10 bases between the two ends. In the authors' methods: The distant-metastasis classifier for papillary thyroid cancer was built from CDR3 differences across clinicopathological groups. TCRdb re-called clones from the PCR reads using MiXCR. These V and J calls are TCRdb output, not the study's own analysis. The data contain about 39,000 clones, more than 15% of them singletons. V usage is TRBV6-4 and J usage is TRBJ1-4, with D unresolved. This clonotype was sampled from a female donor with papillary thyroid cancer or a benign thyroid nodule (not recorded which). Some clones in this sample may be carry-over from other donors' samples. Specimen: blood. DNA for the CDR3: TGTGCCAGCAGTGCCACGGAATCTGAAAAACTGTTTTTT. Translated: CASSATESEKLFF.